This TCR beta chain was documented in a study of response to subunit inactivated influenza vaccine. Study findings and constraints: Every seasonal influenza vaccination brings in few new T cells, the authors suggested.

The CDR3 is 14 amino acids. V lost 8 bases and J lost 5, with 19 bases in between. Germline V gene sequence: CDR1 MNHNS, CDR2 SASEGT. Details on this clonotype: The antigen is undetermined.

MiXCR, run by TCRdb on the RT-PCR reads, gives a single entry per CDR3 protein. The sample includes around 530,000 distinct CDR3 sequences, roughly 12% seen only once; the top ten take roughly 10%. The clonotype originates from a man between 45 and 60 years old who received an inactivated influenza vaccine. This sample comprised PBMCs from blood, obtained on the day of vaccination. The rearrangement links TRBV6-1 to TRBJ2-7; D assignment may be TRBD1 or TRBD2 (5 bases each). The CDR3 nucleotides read TGTGCCAGCGCTCCCCGTCGGGACCGCGACGAGCAGTACTTC. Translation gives CASAPRRDRDEQYF.